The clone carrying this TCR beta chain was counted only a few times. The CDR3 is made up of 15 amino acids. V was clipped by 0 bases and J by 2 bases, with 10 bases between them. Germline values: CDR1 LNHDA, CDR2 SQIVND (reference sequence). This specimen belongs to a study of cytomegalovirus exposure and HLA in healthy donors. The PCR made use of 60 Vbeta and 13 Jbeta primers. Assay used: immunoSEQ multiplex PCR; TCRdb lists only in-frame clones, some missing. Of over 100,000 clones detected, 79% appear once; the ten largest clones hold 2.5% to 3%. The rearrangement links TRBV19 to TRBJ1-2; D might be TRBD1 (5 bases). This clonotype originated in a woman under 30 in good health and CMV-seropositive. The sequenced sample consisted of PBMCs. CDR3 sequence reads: CASSIDLEGNYGYTF. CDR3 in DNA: TGTGCCAGTAGTATAGATCTGGAGGGGAACTATGGCTACACCTTC.